This T cell receptor (beta chain) was recorded in a study of cytomegalovirus exposure and HLA in healthy donors (dated by TCRdb to about 2017). In terms of the full investigation: An earlier analysis of some 550 of the donors reported more than 250 Gb of sequence data and 100 million to 130 million unique TCR beta sequences from about 180 million T cells. An early release covering 500 to 750 HLA-typed donors comprised 300 to 350 gigabases of sequencing data and around 80 million unique TCR sequences. Of the roughly 400 genotyped donors, 70% to 90% were placed in the genetic ancestry cluster associated with self-reported Caucasian donors. The study aimed to test whether cataloging public T cell receptors could reveal signatures of past pathogen exposure. The T cell repertoires of some 700 subjects were profiled by immunosequencing and related to cytomegalovirus serostatus. Besides the first cohort of approximately 710 subjects, a separate validation cohort made up of 90 to 150 different subjects was used. High-throughput TCR immunosequencing, statistical association of individual TCRs with disease status, and machine learning were combined to predict cytomegalovirus infection status. To study patterns of TCR occurrence, a later analysis re-analyzed previously published TCR beta repertoires from hundreds of donors and added high-resolution HLA genotyping. Rather than drawing on any new phenotypic data, the later analysis identified candidate immune exposures from TCR beta sequences and the way those sequences occurred across donors. An earlier analysis of approximately 500 of the donors applied high-throughput TCR beta sequencing to assess whether each TCR beta V gene segment acted as functional or pseudogenic. Alongside the repertoire data, information on donor age, sex, ethnicity and CMV serostatus was compiled. In a later genetic analysis, genome-wide SNP genotypes for about three fifths of the roughly 670 donors were used, and that subset was treated as a discovery cohort. All discovery cohort repertoires had been generated on a single sequencing platform. HLA typing covered class I and class II loci at four-digit resolution. Typing coverage varied by locus: roughly 620-630 donors for A, B, C, DRB1 and DQB1; approximately 500 for DQA1; more than 600 for DPA1; around 490 for DPB1. Five DR-DQ haplotypes were treated as single units for association and clustering because of strong linkage in the cohort. Among around 400 genotyped donors of the cohort, an average of roughly 230,000 unique TCR beta nucleotide sequences was sequenced per donor, of which approximately 19% were non-productive. Overall study outcomes, separate from this receptor: A later genetic analysis reported fewer N-insertions in productive TCRs among donors in an Asian-associated ancestry cluster than the roughly 620-donor mean. In a later analysis, TCR association rates were found to vary across HLA loci, with the most associated TCRs seen for DRB1 alleles and the fewest for HLA-C alleles. Because some donors lacked HLA typing at each locus, the association tests relied only on the typed subset. A group of highly shared sequence variants was considered likely to be a technical artifact of the sequencing pipeline. In a later analysis, most CMV-associated TCR beta chains were found to appear HLA-restricted, with HLA associations seemingly driven largely by CMV exposure. In vitro tests confirmed that a few of the cytomegalovirus-associated TCR beta chains recognize cytomegalovirus antigens. In both the original and validation cohorts, the classifier was reported to diagnose cytomegalovirus status with high specificity and sensitivity. Specific HLA alleles were associated with 15,000 to 20,000 TCR beta sequences at a false discovery rate of 0.05 in a later analysis. Compared with equally common non-associated chains, HLA-associated TCR beta chains in a later analysis were more clonally expanded and had lower generation probabilities. For the cohort, immune exposure information was limited to CMV serostatus. Because counts were too low, some 17 rarely observed V segments, including chromosome 9 orphons, were left out of the earlier analysis of 500 to 650 of the donors. An earlier analysis of 450 to 750 of the donors showed that most TCR beta V segments appeared in productive rearrangements either about 87% or about 30% of the time, which broadly matched IMGT annotations. Most TCR sequences were observed very rarely across donors, whereas some public TCRs were present in many individuals. Only TCR beta chains were sequenced in this cohort, and the absence of alpha or paired-chain data limited detectable features. Linkage disequilibrium might explain the correlated functional status among segregating V segments, but an unknown experimental factor could not be excluded. V-gene and J-gene trimming of TCR beta chains was associated with a missense DCLRE1C variant in a later genetic analysis, and the association was replicated in an independent cohort. A further reported finding was that TCR beta sequences accurately predicted the HLA-A and HLA-B alleles for most subjects in the first cohort. It was suggested by the authors that the approach could potentially be generalized to other disease states and immunological phenotypes. The study gave a list of around 170 TCR beta chains associated with cytomegalovirus. The presence/absence analyses assumed that sequencing depth was roughly uniform across donors, and that assumption may not be true. A later analysis reported that several top co-occurrence clusters appeared linked to parvovirus B19, influenza, CMV and Epstein-Barr virus. Strong co-occurrence of HLA alleles, especially DR and DQ, made assigning TCR associations to individual alleles difficult. Some IMGT-functional V segments, including TRBV6-2 and TRBV6-3, could not be told apart with the 87-base-pair reads, so those segments were excluded.

The library relied on the immunoSEQ multiplex PCR assay. For the multiplex PCR, a mixture combining 60 forward primers for TCR Vbeta segments and 13 reverse primers for TCR Jbeta segments was used. Amplification of the CDR3 region of rearranged TCR beta genes was performed with a multiplex PCR assay on genomic DNA. The amplified TCR beta libraries were sequenced on the Illumina HiSeq System as 87-base-pair reads. In the original analysis: A later analysis tallied 80 million to 95 million unique TCR beta chains across the 650 to 750 repertoires, and some 12 million of those chains were shared by two or more donors. A nearest-neighbor algorithm error-corrected the raw reads and collapsed the reads into unique sequences, merging closely related sequences to remove PCR and sequencing errors. V, D and J gene segments were assigned by aligning CDR3 sequences to IMGT reference sequences. Each retained sequence needed at least a six-nucleotide match to both a V gene segment and a J gene segment. Rearrangements were called productive when the CDR3 lacked stop codons and stayed in frame with V and J; all others were non-productive. Following IMGT convention, CDR3 was defined as the stretch from the second conserved V-encoded cysteine up to the conserved J-encoded phenylalanine. The earlier analysis of about 530 of the donors excluded any sequence lacking an unambiguous match to a single V gene segment. An earlier analysis of approximately 590 of the donors called V segments functional above 56.7% productive rearrangements and segregating when the between-donor standard deviation exceeded 5%. A statistical classification framework was developed to diagnose cytomegalovirus status using the catalog of TCR beta chain sequences. In a later analysis, TCR nucleotide sequences were compared against IMGT/GENE-DB human TR gene sequences so that V and J genes could be assigned. A later analysis assigned CDR3 sequences and most-parsimonious VDJ recombination scenarios with the TCRdist pipeline. In a later analysis, each TCR beta chain was defined by its CDR3 amino acid sequence together with its V-gene family, and reads without a unique V-gene family were excluded. As a way to deal with suspected cross-contamination and a sequencing artifact, a later analysis dropped 450 to 600 nucleotide sequences that were highly shared and had low generation probability. For each public chain, a later analysis derived a clonal expansion index from normalized ranks of inferred template counts within each repertoire. In a later analysis, generation probabilities were computed using a VDJ recombination model fitted to out-of-frame rearrangements, and the results were checked against IGoR. In a later analysis, TCR-TCR, TCR-HLA and TCR-CMV co-occurrence was scored with hypergeometric tests, and a repertoire-size bias correction was applied to TCR pairs. False discovery rates were estimated in a later analysis by permuting HLA or CMV assignments 20 times. In a later analysis, co-occurring TCRs were grouped using DBSCAN, and TCRdist sequence similarity was added for clustering within HLA-allele-positive subsets. Co-occurrence clustering excluded repertoires with fewer than 30,000 or more than 120,000 public chains, plus five with anomalous nucleotide sharing. TCRdb mirrors the immuneACCESS table, restricted to in-frame sequences. Some clones are absent from its copies; in checked studies, under half trace to an unresolved V gene, and the reason for the others is unknown. Clonal size and the V and J genes are those of that table, whereas D and trimming came from the DNA. The sample profile shows some 190,000 clones; roughly four fifths of them were found once. Around 1.6% of the sample is in the top ten clones.

Only a few counts were recorded for this clone. The target of this receptor is not known. No much larger clone exists at a distance of one base, and base qualities are not known. The cohort was made up of under 800 healthy bone marrow donors. At the time of sampling, all cohort members were nominally healthy, though unrecorded immune exposures were likely present. The donor was CMV seronegative and belonged to the group of around 350 seronegative cohort members. A peripheral blood sample was collected from each donor, and TCR beta sequencing was performed on peripheral blood mononuclear cells. Genomic DNA extraction from the blood cell samples was performed with the Qiagen DNeasy Blood Extraction Kit. V loses 7 bases at its end and J loses 5 bases; junction bases beyond the gene matches: 14. Sequences SGHNT (CDR1) and YYREEE (CDR2) are obtained from the germline V gene (reference sequence). Counted from cysteine to phenylalanine, this CDR3 has 16 amino acids. Only CDR3 DNA remains: 48 bases, in frame from the first base.

The TCR originated in a man between 18 and 29 years old in good health and CMV-seronegative. The chain is made from TRBV5-4 and TRBJ2-3; 9 nucleotides in the junction match TRBD2. Sample: PBMCs. CDR3 region: CASRLSAGGYGDTQYF. Here is the DNA: TGTGCCAGCCGATTGTCCGCGGGAGGGTATGGAGATACGCAGTATTTT.